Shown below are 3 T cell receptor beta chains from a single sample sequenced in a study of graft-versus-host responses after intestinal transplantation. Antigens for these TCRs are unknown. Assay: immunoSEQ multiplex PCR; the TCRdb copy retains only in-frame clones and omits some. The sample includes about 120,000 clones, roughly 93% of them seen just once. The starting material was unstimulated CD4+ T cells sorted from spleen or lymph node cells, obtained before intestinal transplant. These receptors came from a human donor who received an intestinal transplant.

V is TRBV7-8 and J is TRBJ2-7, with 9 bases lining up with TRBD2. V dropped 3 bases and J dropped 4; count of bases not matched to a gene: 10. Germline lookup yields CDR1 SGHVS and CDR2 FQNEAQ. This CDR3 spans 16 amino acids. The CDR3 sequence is CASSFPGGRVRYEQYF. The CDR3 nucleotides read TGTGCCAGCAGCTTTCCAGGCGGGAGGGTCCGGTACGAGCAGTACTTC.

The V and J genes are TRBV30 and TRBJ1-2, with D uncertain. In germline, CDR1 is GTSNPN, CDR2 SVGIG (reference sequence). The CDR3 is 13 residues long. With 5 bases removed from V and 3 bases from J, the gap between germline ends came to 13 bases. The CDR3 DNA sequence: TGTGCCTGGTTCCGTGGAGGGTACTATGGCTACACCTTC. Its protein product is CAWFRGGYYGYTF.

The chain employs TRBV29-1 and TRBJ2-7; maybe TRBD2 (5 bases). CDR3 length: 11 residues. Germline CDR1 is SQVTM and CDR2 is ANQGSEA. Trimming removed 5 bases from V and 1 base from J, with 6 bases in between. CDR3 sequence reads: CSVRTSYEQYF. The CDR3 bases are TGCAGCGTTAGGACTTCCTACGAGCAGTACTTC.